This T cell receptor (beta chain) is from a study of cytomegalovirus exposure and HLA in healthy donors. Overall study results and limits: Earlier findings revealed that most TCR beta V segments proved productive either about 87% or about 30% of the time.

Vbeta (60) and Jbeta (13) primers were used in the PCR. In the study's own analysis: A later analysis counted about 80 million unique TCR beta chains, some 12 million shared. Profiling relied on immunoSEQ multiplex PCR, and the TCRdb table lists in-frame clones only, not all of them. The DNA gave D and trimming, while V, J and clone size come from that table. The sample comprises about 160,000 clones, approximately 80% of which are singletons, and around 2.2% rests with the top ten. Regarding this clone: No antigen is known for it.

The clonotype was recovered from a man in his forties or fifties in good health and CMV-seropositive. What was sequenced was PBMCs.

The CDR3 reads CASSPGGQNEQFF. CDR3 sequence (DNA): TGCGCCAGCAGTCCAGGGGGGCAAAATGAGCAGTTCTTC. The V and J genes are TRBV10-1 and TRBJ2-1, with a weak D call TRBD1 (7 bases). This CDR3 spans 13 amino acids. The germline CDR1 and CDR2 sequences are WNHNN and SYGVQD (reference sequence). V was trimmed by 5 bases and J by 7 bases, leaving 12 bases between them.